This is a list of T cell receptor beta chains from one sample in a study of beta chain features in type 1 diabetes. The protocol was immunoSEQ multiplex PCR, while the TCRdb copy is restricted to in-frame clones and leaves out a portion. This table holds just over 600,000 clones, roughly a sixth found once. The sample taken for sequencing was naive CD4+ T cells from blood. The source of these receptors is a man between 18 and 29 years old in good health. Both conserved end residues are part of each CDR3. D genes are given only for firm matches. Size is stated for part of the rows, as once, few or many counts, or as a class when the clone is expanded.

j_gene: TRBJ1-1; v_gene: TRBV7-3; abundance: -; d_gene: TRBD1; CDR3aa: CASSLTGPPGGLAEAFF; CDR3nt: TGTGCCAGCAGCTTAACAGGGCCCCCAGGGGGCTTAGCTGAAGCTTTCTTT
j_gene: TRBJ2-2; v_gene: TRBV19; abundance: -; d_gene: -; CDR3aa: CASSIESALNTGELFF; CDR3nt: TGTGCCAGTAGTATAGAATCAGCCTTGAACACCGGGGAGCTGTTTTTT
j_gene: TRBJ1-2; v_gene: TRBV9; abundance: -; d_gene: -; CDR3aa: CASSVAGFNSYGYTF; CDR3nt: TGTGCCAGCAGCGTAGCAGGGTTTAATTCCTATGGCTACACCTTC
j_gene: TRBJ1-1; v_gene: TRBV9; abundance: -; d_gene: -; CDR3aa: CASSVGVRGWTEAFF; CDR3nt: TGTGCCAGCAGCGTAGGAGTGAGGGGGTGGACTGAAGCTTTCTTT
j_gene: TRBJ2-7; v_gene: TRBV29-1; abundance: -; d_gene: TRBD1; CDR3aa: CSVAHMGQDEQYF; CDR3nt: TGCAGCGTTGCCCATATGGGACAGGACGAGCAGTACTTC
j_gene: TRBJ2-5; v_gene: TRBV5-1; abundance: -; d_gene: -; CDR3aa: CASSSRLGRQETQYF; CDR3nt: TGCGCCAGCAGCTCCCGGCTCGGCAGACAAGAGACCCAGTACTTC
j_gene: TRBJ1-2; v_gene: TRBV2; abundance: few; d_gene: -; CDR3aa: CASADYGYTF; CDR3nt: TGTGCCAGCGCCGACTATGGCTACACCTTC
j_gene: TRBJ1-2; v_gene: TRBV27; abundance: -; d_gene: TRBD1; CDR3aa: CASSSPSGQGAYGYTF; CDR3nt: TGTGCCAGCAGTTCCCCCTCTGGTCAGGGGGCGTATGGCTACACCTTC
j_gene: TRBJ2-7; v_gene: TRBV7-9; abundance: -; d_gene: TRBD1; CDR3aa: CASSEQGAGEQYF; CDR3nt: TGTGCCAGCAGCGAACAGGGGGCGGGCGAGCAGTACTTC
j_gene: TRBJ2-3; v_gene: TRBV20-1; abundance: -; d_gene: -; CDR3aa: CSAKGRDTQYF; CDR3nt: TGCAGTGCTAAGGGGCGAGATACGCAGTATTTT
j_gene: TRBJ2-5; v_gene: TRBV15; abundance: few; d_gene: TRBD2; CDR3aa: CATSREGVAAGGSEETQYF; CDR3nt: TGTGCCACCAGCAGAGAAGGGGTCGCCGCGGGGGGATCAGAGGAGACCCAGTACTTC
j_gene: TRBJ1-6; v_gene: TRBV5-1; abundance: -; d_gene: -; CDR3aa: CASSLAGYSPLHF; CDR3nt: TGCGCCAGCAGCTTGGCGGGGTACTCACCCCTCCACTTT
j_gene: TRBJ1-2; v_gene: TRBV27; abundance: few; d_gene: TRBD1; CDR3aa: CASSKRDRDYGYTF; CDR3nt: TGTGCCAGCAGTAAACGGGACAGGGACTATGGCTACACCTTC
j_gene: TRBJ2-1; v_gene: TRBV9; abundance: -; d_gene: TRBD2; CDR3aa: CASSVRIREGPYEQFF; CDR3nt: TGTGCCAGCAGCGTCCGGATCCGGGAGGGCCCCTATGAGCAGTTCTTC
j_gene: TRBJ1-2; v_gene: TRBV5-4; abundance: few; d_gene: TRBD1; CDR3aa: CASSQPGTGTYGYTF; CDR3nt: TGTGCCAGCAGTCAACCCGGGACAGGGACGTATGGCTACACCTTC
j_gene: TRBJ1-2; v_gene: TRBV2; abundance: -; d_gene: -; CDR3aa: CASRAGAYYGYTF; CDR3nt: TGTGCCAGCAGGGCAGGGGCTTACTATGGCTACACCTTC
j_gene: TRBJ2-4; v_gene: TRBV7-2; abundance: -; d_gene: TRBD1; CDR3aa: CASSPTGAHLGQYF; CDR3nt: TGTGCCAGCAGCCCGACAGGGGCCCACCTCGGTCAGTACTTC
j_gene: TRBJ1-4; v_gene: TRBV4-1; abundance: -; d_gene: -; CDR3aa: CASSPRGITTNEKLFF; CDR3nt: TGCGCCAGCAGCCCGAGAGGGATAACAACTAATGAAAAACTGTTTTTT
j_gene: TRBJ2-7; v_gene: TRBV4-2; abundance: -; d_gene: TRBD1; CDR3aa: CASSQTDRVIEQYF; CDR3nt: TGTGCCAGCAGCCAAACAGACAGGGTAATCGAGCAGTACTTC
j_gene: TRBJ1-2; v_gene: TRBV5-1; abundance: -; d_gene: -; CDR3aa: CASSLGVGYTF; CDR3nt: TGCGCCAGCAGCCTCGGGGTTGGCTACACCTTC
j_gene: TRBJ2-2; v_gene: TRBV21-1; abundance: -; d_gene: -; CDR3aa: CASGVGEYTGELFF; CDR3nt: TGTGCCAGTGGAGTAGGCGAGTACACCGGGGAGCTGTTTTTT
j_gene: TRBJ1-5; v_gene: TRBV7-2; abundance: -; d_gene: -; CDR3aa: CASSLVGNSNQPQHF; CDR3nt: TGTGCCAGCAGCTTAGTAGGGAATAGCAATCAGCCCCAGCATTTT
j_gene: TRBJ1-1; v_gene: TRBV19; abundance: few; d_gene: -; CDR3aa: CASNPAGLNTEAFF; CDR3nt: TGTGCCAGTAATCCGGCGGGGTTGAACACTGAAGCTTTCTTT